A selection of T cell receptor beta chains follows, all from one sample in a study of blood T cells in healthy people across ages. Each CDR3 protein is one row after TCRdb ran MiXCR on the 5' RACE reads. The table lists about 720,000 distinct CDR3 sequences, over 20% of them singletons. Sequenced material: blood. Receptors originate from a man between 65 and 85 years old in good health. Each CDR3 is given with its conserved first and last residue. The D gene is left open where the match is weak. Only some rows state a clone size, as once, few, many or a class for expanded clones.

D gene: -; V gene: TRBV20-1; J gene: TRBJ2-5; clone size: -; CDR3 protein: CSATAVETQYF; CDR3 DNA: TGCAGTGCTACCGCGGTGGAGACCCAGTACTTC
D gene: -; V gene: TRBV14; J gene: TRBJ2-6; clone size: many; CDR3 protein: CASSLRLSGANVLTF; CDR3 DNA: TGTGCCAGCAGCCTCCGTCTCTCTGGGGCCAACGTCCTGACTTTC
D gene: -; V gene: TRBV7-2; J gene: TRBJ1-2; clone size: many; CDR3 protein: CASSPPARVTNYGYTF; CDR3 DNA: TGTGCCAGCAGCCCCCCGGCCCGAGTCACGAACTATGGCTACACCTTC
D gene: TRBD1; V gene: TRBV6-6; J gene: TRBJ2-5; clone size: -; CDR3 protein: CASSYTTGGETQYF; CDR3 DNA: TGTGCCAGCAGTTACACCACAGGGGGCGAGACCCAGTACTTC
D gene: TRBD2; V gene: TRBV7-2; J gene: TRBJ2-1; clone size: few; CDR3 protein: CASSPSGGVYNEQFF; CDR3 DNA: TGTGCCAGCAGCCCCAGCGGGGGGGTCTATAATGAGCAGTTCTTC
D gene: -; V gene: TRBV29-1; J gene: TRBJ2-3; clone size: many; CDR3 protein: CSVDTGGSTDTQYF; CDR3 DNA: TGCAGCGTGGATACTGGAGGGAGCACAGATACGCAGTATTTT
D gene: -; V gene: TRBV6-1; J gene: TRBJ2-3; clone size: -; CDR3 protein: CASRRSLDSTDTQYF; CDR3 DNA: TGTGCCAGCAGGAGGAGTCTAGATAGCACAGATACGCAGTATTTT
D gene: -; V gene: TRBV7-9; J gene: TRBJ2-3; clone size: -; CDR3 protein: CASSYSGTSPGNTQYF; CDR3 DNA: TGTGCCAGCAGCTACTCTGGGACATCCCCCGGGAATACGCAGTATTTT
D gene: -; V gene: TRBV24-1; J gene: TRBJ2-6; clone size: few; CDR3 protein: CATSDPGQPSGANVLTF; CDR3 DNA: TGTGCCACCAGTGATCCCGGACAGCCCTCTGGGGCCAACGTCCTGACTTTC
D gene: TRBD1; V gene: TRBV28; J gene: TRBJ1-1; clone size: few; CDR3 protein: CASSHQDRGLNTEAFF; CDR3 DNA: TGTGCCAGCAGCCACCAGGACAGGGGGCTGAACACTGAAGCTTTCTTT
D gene: -; V gene: TRBV7-3; J gene: TRBJ2-6; clone size: -; CDR3 protein: CASSLPLGSGANVLTF; CDR3 DNA: TGTGCCAGCAGCCTCCCGCTAGGTTCCGGGGCCAACGTCCTGACTTTC
D gene: TRBD2; V gene: TRBV18; J gene: TRBJ2-7; clone size: many; CDR3 protein: CASSPTSGATYEQYF; CDR3 DNA: TGTGCCAGCTCACCTACTAGCGGGGCCACCTACGAGCAGTACTTC
D gene: -; V gene: TRBV29-1; J gene: TRBJ1-2; clone size: few; CDR3 protein: CSVGSQGNGYTF; CDR3 DNA: TGCAGCGTTGGATCCCAGGGGAACGGCTACACCTTC
D gene: TRBD1; V gene: TRBV12-3/TRBV12-4; J gene: TRBJ2-7; clone size: -; CDR3 protein: CASSYSQGTYEQYF; CDR3 DNA: TGTGCCAGCAGCTACTCACAGGGGACCTACGAGCAGTACTTC
D gene: TRBD1; V gene: TRBV12-3/TRBV12-4; J gene: TRBJ2-3; clone size: -; CDR3 protein: CASSPGEGLGWTGEGDTQYF; CDR3 DNA: TGTGCCAGCAGTCCGGGTGAGGGATTAGGTTGGACAGGGGAAGGGGATACGCAGTATTTT
D gene: -; V gene: TRBV28; J gene: TRBJ2-1; clone size: -; CDR3 protein: CASKTARAGQFF; CDR3 DNA: TGTGCCAGCAAAACAGCACGGGCGGGGCAGTTCTTC
D gene: -; V gene: TRBV20-1; J gene: TRBJ1-2; clone size: -; CDR3 protein: CSANAGLGFGYTF; CDR3 DNA: TGCAGTGCAAACGCAGGGCTAGGTTTCGGCTACACCTTC
D gene: -; V gene: TRBV20-1; J gene: TRBJ1-2; clone size: -; CDR3 protein: CSARRTEYGYTF; CDR3 DNA: TGCAGTGCTAGACGGACGGAGTATGGCTACACCTTC
D gene: TRBD2; V gene: TRBV10-3; J gene: TRBJ2-7; clone size: -; CDR3 protein: CAISESLAGVHYEQYF; CDR3 DNA: TGTGCCATCAGTGAGTCCTTAGCGGGAGTCCACTACGAGCAGTACTTC
D gene: TRBD2; V gene: TRBV4-2; J gene: TRBJ2-3; clone size: -; CDR3 protein: CASRPIAGPDTDTQYF; CDR3 DNA: TGTGCCAGCAGACCTATAGCGGGGCCTGACACAGATACGCAGTATTTT
D gene: -; V gene: TRBV7-9; J gene: TRBJ2-7; clone size: -; CDR3 protein: CASSLDVEGYEQYF; CDR3 DNA: TGTGCCAGCAGCTTAGATGTCGAAGGCTACGAGCAGTACTTC
D gene: TRBD2; V gene: TRBV20-1; J gene: TRBJ2-5; clone size: -; CDR3 protein: CSARGTSGRFQEIQYF; CDR3 DNA: TGCAGTGCTAGAGGGACTAGCGGGAGGTTCCAAGAGATCCAGTACTTC
D gene: -; V gene: TRBV6-5; J gene: TRBJ2-1; clone size: -; CDR3 protein: CASSYFRPSDNEQFF; CDR3 DNA: TGTGCCAGCAGTTACTTCAGACCATCCGACAATGAGCAGTTCTTC
D gene: -; V gene: TRBV28; J gene: TRBJ1-3; clone size: few; CDR3 protein: CASSPLSPTAVSGNTIYF; CDR3 DNA: TGTGCCAGCAGCCCTTTAAGTCCGACAGCCGTCTCTGGAAACACCATATATTTT
D gene: -; V gene: TRBV7-6; J gene: TRBJ2-6; clone size: once; CDR3 protein: CASSFVSGANVLAF; CDR3 DNA: TGTGCCAGCAGCTTCGTTTCTGGGGCCAACGTCCTGGCTTTC
D gene: -; V gene: TRBV4-2; J gene: TRBJ2-3; clone size: few; CDR3 protein: CASSLDQRTDTQYF; CDR3 DNA: TGTGCCAGCAGCCTTGACCAGCGCACAGATACGCAGTATTTT
D gene: -; V gene: TRBV9; J gene: TRBJ2-3; clone size: many; CDR3 protein: CASSQGAHRSDTQYF; CDR3 DNA: TGTGCCAGCAGCCAAGGGGCCCATCGGTCCGATACGCAGTATTTT
D gene: TRBD2; V gene: TRBV9; J gene: TRBJ2-7; clone size: few; CDR3 protein: CASSVVGGSGVQAEEQYF; CDR3 DNA: TGTGCCAGCAGCGTAGTGGGGGGTAGCGGGGTCCAAGCTGAGGAGCAGTACTTC
D gene: TRBD2; V gene: TRBV7-8; J gene: TRBJ2-5; clone size: -; CDR3 protein: CASSYEGLAGGTQYF; CDR3 DNA: TGTGCCAGCAGCTACGAAGGACTAGCGGGAGGGACCCAGTACTTC
D gene: TRBD2; V gene: TRBV20-1; J gene: TRBJ2-2; clone size: -; CDR3 protein: CSASGLAGALNTGELFF; CDR3 DNA: TGCAGTGCCAGCGGACTAGCGGGGGCTCTGAACACCGGGGAGCTGTTTTTT
D gene: -; V gene: TRBV18; J gene: TRBJ1-5; clone size: -; CDR3 protein: CASSPGLGINQPQHF; CDR3 DNA: TGTGCCAGCTCACCGGGACTGGGTATCAATCAGCCCCAGCATTTT
D gene: -; V gene: TRBV6-6; J gene: TRBJ2-7; clone size: -; CDR3 protein: CASRPPGSSYEQYF; CDR3 DNA: TGTGCCAGCAGACCACCGGGATCTTCCTACGAGCAGTACTTC
D gene: TRBD1; V gene: TRBV19; J gene: TRBJ2-5; clone size: few; CDR3 protein: CASSGPQGAGETQYF; CDR3 DNA: TGTGCCAGTAGTGGACCACAGGGGGCAGGAGAGACCCAGTACTTC
D gene: -; V gene: TRBV18; J gene: TRBJ1-1; clone size: few; CDR3 protein: CASSPRQGQNTEAFF; CDR3 DNA: TGTGCCAGCTCACCGCGGCAAGGACAGAACACTGAAGCTTTCTTT
D gene: -; V gene: TRBV7-9; J gene: TRBJ2-2; clone size: -; CDR3 protein: CASSSQGPNTGELFF; CDR3 DNA: TGTGCCAGCAGCTCTCAGGGGCCGAACACCGGGGAGCTGTTTTTT
D gene: -; V gene: TRBV2; J gene: TRBJ1-4; clone size: -; CDR3 protein: CASGRETVATNEKLFF; CDR3 DNA: TGTGCCAGCGGCCGGGAAACAGTTGCAACTAATGAAAAACTGTTTTTT
D gene: -; V gene: TRBV7-9; J gene: TRBJ2-7; clone size: many; CDR3 protein: CASSLAHTRNSYEQYF; CDR3 DNA: TGTGCCAGCAGCTTAGCACACACCCGGAACTCCTACGAGCAGTACTTC
D gene: -; V gene: TRBV24-1; J gene: TRBJ2-1; clone size: few; CDR3 protein: CATSDSGLVAHNEQFF; CDR3 DNA: TGTGCCACCAGTGATTCCGGACTCGTAGCCCACAATGAGCAGTTCTTC
D gene: -; V gene: TRBV19; J gene: TRBJ2-2; clone size: few; CDR3 protein: CASSIEGRAGELFF; CDR3 DNA: TGTGCCAGTAGTATTGAGGGGCGGGCCGGGGAGCTGTTTTTT
D gene: TRBD2; V gene: TRBV12-3/TRBV12-4; J gene: TRBJ2-1; clone size: few; CDR3 protein: CASSRSGGVPYNEQFF; CDR3 DNA: TGTGCCAGCAGTCGTAGCGGGGGGGTACCCTACAATGAGCAGTTCTTC
D gene: TRBD2; V gene: TRBV9; J gene: TRBJ2-1; clone size: -; CDR3 protein: CASSVKAGGSYNEQFF; CDR3 DNA: TGTGCCAGCAGCGTAAAAGCGGGAGGTTCCTACAATGAGCAGTTCTTC
D gene: -; V gene: TRBV5-1; J gene: TRBJ2-1; clone size: -; CDR3 protein: CASNLAVSSYNEQFF; CDR3 DNA: TGCGCCAGCAACTTGGCGGTCAGCTCCTACAATGAGCAGTTCTTC
D gene: -; V gene: TRBV6-2/TRBV6-3; J gene: TRBJ2-1; clone size: -; CDR3 protein: CASSVGGDEQFF; CDR3 DNA: TGTGCCAGCAGTGTGGGGGGAGACGAGCAGTTCTTC
D gene: TRBD2; V gene: TRBV7-2; J gene: TRBJ2-3; clone size: -; CDR3 protein: CASSTGLAGGFLDTQYF; CDR3 DNA: TGTGCCAGCAGCACGGGACTAGCGGGAGGTTTCTTAGATACGCAGTATTTT
D gene: -; V gene: TRBV5-1; J gene: TRBJ2-1; clone size: -; CDR3 protein: CASSSTGRVDNEQFF; CDR3 DNA: TGCGCCAGCAGCTCTACAGGGAGGGTCGACAATGAGCAGTTCTTC
D gene: -; V gene: TRBV6-2/TRBV6-3; J gene: TRBJ1-1; clone size: few; CDR3 protein: CAGSYPFRGESAFF; CDR3 DNA: TGTGCCGGCAGTTACCCGTTTAGGGGGGAATCGGCTTTCTTT
D gene: TRBD1; V gene: TRBV29-1; J gene: TRBJ1-1; clone size: few; CDR3 protein: CSVEGQGNTEAFF; CDR3 DNA: TGCAGCGTCGAGGGACAGGGAAACACTGAAGCTTTCTTT
D gene: TRBD1; V gene: TRBV7-2; J gene: TRBJ1-1; clone size: few; CDR3 protein: CASSPPTGVGTEAFF; CDR3 DNA: TGTGCCAGCAGCCCACCTACAGGGGTAGGCACTGAAGCTTTCTTT
D gene: -; V gene: TRBV6-2/TRBV6-3; J gene: TRBJ2-6; clone size: -; CDR3 protein: CASKGGIGSGANVLTF; CDR3 DNA: TGTGCCAGCAAAGGGGGGATTGGCTCTGGGGCCAACGTCCTGACTTTC
D gene: -; V gene: TRBV18; J gene: TRBJ1-4; clone size: few; CDR3 protein: CASSPRTDNEKLFF; CDR3 DNA: TGTGCCAGCTCACCAAGGACGGACAATGAAAAACTGTTTTTT
D gene: -; V gene: TRBV20-1; J gene: TRBJ1-1; clone size: -; CDR3 protein: CSARRGRDTEAFF; CDR3 DNA: TGCAGTGCTAGAAGGGGCCGGGACACTGAAGCTTTCTTT
D gene: -; V gene: TRBV7-6; J gene: TRBJ2-7; clone size: -; CDR3 protein: CASSLVLSNEQYF; CDR3 DNA: TGTGCCAGCAGCTTAGTCCTTAGCAACGAGCAGTACTTC
D gene: TRBD1; V gene: TRBV6-5; J gene: TRBJ2-7; clone size: -; CDR3 protein: CASRAQGAVEQYF; CDR3 DNA: TGTGCCAGCAGAGCCCAGGGGGCGGTCGAGCAGTACTTC
D gene: TRBD2; V gene: TRBV10-3; J gene: TRBJ2-3; clone size: few; CDR3 protein: CAISDQSGGGGAVRDTQYF; CDR3 DNA: TGTGCCATCAGTGATCAGTCGGGGGGCGGGGGGGCCGTCCGAGATACGCAGTATTTT
D gene: -; V gene: TRBV6-6; J gene: TRBJ2-5; clone size: -; CDR3 protein: CASSYSIETQYF; CDR3 DNA: TGTGCCAGCAGTTACTCGATTGAGACCCAGTACTTC
D gene: -; V gene: TRBV7-8; J gene: TRBJ1-4; clone size: once; CDR3 protein: CASSRPGLGEKLFF; CDR3 DNA: TGTGCCAGCAGCCGACCGGGACTGGGGGAAAAACTGTTTTTT
D gene: -; V gene: TRBV29-1; J gene: TRBJ1-2; clone size: few; CDR3 protein: CSGGERDYGYTF; CDR3 DNA: TGCAGCGGGGGGGAACGGGACTATGGCTACACCTTC